Below are 27 T cell receptor beta chains sequenced from a single sample in a study of T cells after yellow fever vaccination. In TCRdb, the 5' RACE reads were re-called with MiXCR into one record per CDR3 protein. The data contain approximately 180,000 distinct CDR3 sequences, about 6% of them singletons. The sequencing here drew on CD4+ T cells sorted from PBMCs, taken on the day of the first yellow fever vaccination. These receptors all stem from a man aged 18 to 29 who received the YFV17D yellow fever vaccine.

The CDR3 region has the DNA TGTGCCAGCCGGCCTCGGGCGAGGTCCGGGGAGCTGTTTTTT. Its protein is CASRPRARSGELFF. The V gene is TRBV12-3 or TRBV12-4, the J gene TRBJ2-2; the D is unclear. The CDR3 is 14 residues long. V dropped 8 bases and J dropped 6 bases, with 16 bases sitting between them.

This clonotype showed up many times. The V call is TRBV20-1, the J call TRBJ2-5; the D gene is possibly TRBD2 (6 bases). Per the germline V gene, CDR1 is DFQATT and CDR2 is SNEGSKA (reference sequence). V was clipped by 5 bases and J by 2 bases, with 15 bases between them. The length of the CDR3 is 14 residues. The CDR3 region is CSAGGAVSQETQYF. In nucleotides, the CDR3 is TGCAGTGCTGGCGGGGCCGTCTCACAAGAGACCCAGTACTTC.

Only a few counts were recorded for this clonotype. The chain recombines TRBV18 with TRBJ1-3; no clear D gene. V lost 2 bases and J 4 bases, leaving 15 bases between the germline ends. Germline CDR1 reads KGHSH; CDR2 reads LQKENI. CDR3 length: 16 amino acids. CDR3 sequence (DNA): TGTGCCAGCTCACCAGTGCCTTGGACGGAGGGAAACACCATATATTTT. As protein: CASSPVPWTEGNTIYF.

The table lists this clonotype with a few counts. This chain uses TRBV5-1 with TRBJ2-3; no clear D. V lost 4 bases and J lost 4, with 13 bases in between. Germline CDR1 SGHRS, CDR2 YFSETQ. This CDR3 has 14 residues. This CDR3 is CASSPHSTPDTQYF. In DNA, the CDR3 is TGCGCCAGCAGCCCCCACTCGACTCCAGATACGCAGTATTTT.

The V and J genes are TRBV12-3 or TRBV12-4 and TRBJ2-3; 7 bases align to TRBD1. The CDR3 loop spans 14 amino acids. The V gene end was trimmed by 5 bases and the J gene end by 3 bases; junction bases not matched to a gene: 5. CDR3 in amino acids: CASSPGQQTDTQYF. The DNA of the CDR3 is TGTGCCAGCAGTCCGGGACAGCAAACAGATACGCAGTATTTT.

This chain connects TRBV5-1 to TRBJ2-5; D call uncertain. The CDR3 has 15 amino acids. The germline CDR1 and CDR2 sequences are SGHRS and YFSETQ. Trimming took off 4 bases at V and 4 bases at J, with 17 bases between the two ends. The CDR3 DNA is TGCGCCAGCAGCGAGAACATACAACCAGGAGAGACCCAGTACTTC. Residues: CASSENIQPGETQYF.

This clonotype was seen repeatedly, ten times or more. The chain joins TRBV6-2 or TRBV6-3 to TRBJ2-7; 10 bases map to TRBD1. This CDR3 region has 15 residues. V lost 4 bases, J lost 1 base, and 4 bases stayed unmatched. CDR1 MNHEY and CDR2 SVGEGT come from the germline V gene. The CDR3 sequence is CASSSWDRGSYEQYV. CDR3 in DNA: TGTGCCAGCAGTTCCTGGGACAGGGGTTCCTACGAGCAGTACGTC.

This clonotype has only a few counts. The chain's CDR3 is CSASTPNTDTQYF. CDR3 nucleotide sequence: TGCAGTGCTAGTACGCCCAACACAGATACGCAGTATTTT. The rearrangement links TRBV20-1 to TRBJ2-3; D is uncertain. In germline, CDR1 is DFQATT, CDR2 SNEGSKA (reference sequence). V dropped 3 bases and J dropped 2 bases, with 9 bases sitting between them. CDR3 length: 13 amino acids.

This clonotype was observed a few times. V is TRBV12-3 or TRBV12-4 and J is TRBJ2-7, with D maybe TRBD1 (6 bases). The V end was cut by 5 bases, the J end by 2 bases, with 13 bases between. There are 14 residues in the CDR3. The CDR3 nucleotides are TGTGCCAGCAGTCCTACAGGGTTCGCCTACGAGCAGTACGTC. Protein sequence: CASSPTGFAYEQYV.

This clonotype was recorded many times. DNA for the CDR3: TGTGCCAGCAGCCGCCCGATCGGCCCAGATACGCAGTATTTT. Its translation is CASSRPIGPDTQYF. The V and J genes are TRBV7-9 and TRBJ2-3; D is ambiguous. CDR3 size: 14 residues. The V and J ends lost 5 bases and 4 bases respectively, with 13 bases between them. Germline CDR1 SEHNR, CDR2 FQNEAQ (reference sequence).

The table lists this clonotype with many counts. The chain is built from TRBV7-8 and TRBJ2-2; TRBD2 might be the D (7 bases). Trimming removed 5 bases from V and 0 bases from J, with 10 bases in between. CDR1 SGHVS and CDR2 FQNEAQ come from the germline V gene. The CDR3 totals 15 residues. CDR3 bases: TGTGCCAGCAGCGGGGGGGCAGCGAACACCGGGGAGCTGTTTTTT. This gives the protein CASSGGAANTGELFF.

The V and J genes are TRBV20-1 and TRBJ2-5; D is unclear. The V end lost 7 bases, the J end lost 1 base, and 7 bases lay between the germline ends. The germline gives CDR1 DFQATT, CDR2 SNEGSKA (reference sequence). CDR3 length equals 11 residues. The chain's CDR3 is CSVTPQETQYF. CDR3 DNA: TGCAGTGTCACTCCCCAAGAGACCCAGTACTTC.

This clonotype was counted only a few times. V and J are TRBV7-9 and TRBJ2-1, with 9 bases that match TRBD2. The CDR3 has 15 residues. CDR1 is SEHNR, CDR2 FQNEAQ, per germline (reference sequence). With 5 bases clipped from V and 4 bases from J, the junction kept 6 bases outside the gene matches. CDR3 bases: TGTGCCAGCAGCAGGGGGACTAGCCGTTACAATGAGCAGTTCTTC. It encodes CASSRGTSRYNEQFF.

The chain uses TRBV29-1 and TRBJ2-3; 11 nucleotides line up with TRBD2. Germline V lookup: CDR1 SQVTM, CDR2 ANQGSEA. Trimming removed 5 bases from V and 7 bases from J; junction bases left unmatched: 8. The CDR3 spans 14 residues. CDR3 sequence (DNA): TGCAGCGTTTCGGCTAGCGGGGGGAGACATACGCAGTATTTT. It translates to CSVSASGGRHTQYF.

This clonotype was counted between two and nine times. The rearrangement joins TRBV5-1 to TRBJ2-1, with TRBD1 matching over 11 bases. Germline trimming cut 5 bases from V and 7 bases from J; bases unmatched to any gene: 8. The CDR3 is 15 residues long. Germline CDR1 is SGHRS and CDR2 is YFSETQ. CDR3 DNA: TGCGCCAGCAGGACACCGGGACAGGGGGTAAATGAGCAGTTCTTC. Protein: CASRTPGQGVNEQFF.

The rearrangement links TRBV3-1 to TRBJ2-7; 8 nucleotides match TRBD2. Germline CDR1 is LGHDT and CDR2 is YNNKEL (reference sequence). Trimming at V came to 1 base and at J to 1 base, leaving 6 bases not matched to a gene. The CDR3 totals 16 residues. The CDR3 region has the DNA TGTGCCAGCAGCCAAGCCGGGCGGGGGGATTCCTACGAGCAGTACGTC. This gives the protein CASSQAGRGDSYEQYV.

This clonotype was recorded at least ten times. The chain joins TRBV12-3 or TRBV12-4 to TRBJ1-5, with D maybe TRBD1 (5 bases). The CDR3 extends over 11 amino acids. Trimming removed 3 bases at V and 11 bases at J, with 8 bases between. CDR3 sequence (DNA): TGTGCCAGCAGTTTCCGGGGGGCCCAGCATTTT. It codes for CASSFRGAQHF.

This clonotype was counted at least ten times. The chain is built from TRBV6-2 or TRBV6-3 and TRBJ2-5, with 9 bases matching TRBD2. V trimming: 7 bases; J trimming: 1 base; junction bases outside the gene matches: 7. The CDR3 sequence is 15 residues long. Germline assignment: CDR1 MNHEY and CDR2 SVGEGT. The CDR3 protein is CASIERGAIQETQYF. CDR3 nucleotides: TGTGCCAGCATAGAGCGGGGGGCTATCCAAGAGACCCAGTACTTC.

This clonotype was seen only once. It may be a read error: a sequence one base away is much more abundant. The V and J genes are TRBV24-1 and TRBJ2-5; D is possibly TRBD1 or TRBD2 (5 bases each). This CDR3 has 15 residues. V was cut by 6 bases and J by 4 bases, with 17 bases left in between. Germline V gene data show CDR1 as KGHDR and CDR2 as SFDVKD. The DNA for the CDR3 is TGTGCCACCAGTTATTCAAGCAGGGCGGGAGAGACCCAGTACTTC. It is translated as CATSYSSRAGETQYF.

J is TRBJ2-1 and V is TRBV5-6; 7 nucleotides agree with TRBD2. The ends lost 3 bases at V and 4 bases at J; junction bases unmatched: 10. Per the germline V gene, CDR1 is SGHDT and CDR2 is YYEEEE. CDR3 length: 16 residues. The CDR3 loop is CASSSTSGTTYNEQFF. The CDR3 DNA is TGTGCCAGCAGCTCGACCAGCGGGACTACTTACAATGAGCAGTTCTTC. Filled out from reference TRBV5-6 and TRBJ2-1, the complete variable domain reads DAGVTQSPTHLIKTRGQQVTLRCSPKSGHDTVSWYQQALGQGPQFIFQYYEEEERQRGNFPDRFSGHQFPNYSSELNVNALLLGDSALYLCASSSTSGTTYNEQFFGPGTRLTVL.

The V and J genes are TRBV5-1 and TRBJ1-2, with D possibly TRBD1 on 6 matching bases. Trimming pared 0 bases from V and 5 bases from J, leaving 17 bases between. This CDR3 spans 16 amino acids. Germline lookup yields CDR1 SGHRS and CDR2 YFSETQ. In DNA, the CDR3 is TGCGCCAGCAGCTTGGCCGATACAGCAGGGACATATGGCTACACCTTC. Its translation: CASSLADTAGTYGYTF.

This clonotype was observed at least ten times. The rearrangement joins TRBV3-1 to TRBJ2-2; D is undetermined. Germline V gene lookup returns CDR1 LGHDT and CDR2 YNNKEL (reference sequence). Trimming shortened V by 6 bases and J by 0 bases, and 14 bases separated the two germline ends. The CDR3 has 16 residues. DNA of the CDR3: TGTGCCAGCAGTCCGACCGTGTCCACGAACACCGGGGAGCTGTTTTTT. As protein: CASSPTVSTNTGELFF.

This clonotype has ten or more counts. The chain employs TRBV12-3 or TRBV12-4 and TRBJ1-5; D not certain. V lost 7 bases, J lost 0 bases, and 10 bases lay in between. The CDR3 loop spans 14 amino acids. For the CDR3, the DNA is TGTGCCAGCAAGAGACGGAATAGCAATCAGCCCCAGCATTTT. This sequence encodes CASKRRNSNQPQHF.

Points on this clonotype: No DNA is shown, since the ends of the CDR3 on it are uncertain; the CDR3 is the one TCRdb lists. The V call is TRBV20-1, the J call TRBJ2-2; TRBD1, as called in the table, went unchecked against the DNA. The CDR3 comprises 15 residues, both ends counted. The germline CDR1 and CDR2 sequences are DFQATT and SNEGSKA (reference sequence). The CDR3 sequence is CSASGRVPGTGELFF.

A few counts support this clonotype. V usage is TRBV15 and J usage is TRBJ1-5; no clear D gene. Germline V gene lookup returns CDR1 LNHNV and CDR2 YYDKDF (reference sequence). The CDR3 contains 14 residues. Trimming removed 1 base from V and 6 bases from J, with 10 bases in between. As DNA, the CDR3 is TGTGCCACCAGCAGAGGTGGTGGCAGTCAGCCCCAGCATTTT. Protein: CATSRGGGSQPQHF.

CDR3 sequence: CASSLGSGHTDTQYF. The CDR3 region has the DNA TGTGCCAGCAGTTTAGGGAGCGGGCACACAGATACGCAGTATTTT. The gene calls are TRBV6-5 and TRBJ2-3, with D possibly matching TRBD2 (6 bases). The V gene's germline CDR1 is MNHEY and CDR2 SVGAGI. This CDR3 contains 15 residues. V lost 4 bases and J lost 2, with 13 bases in between.

This clonotype was seen repeatedly, ten times or more. The V call is TRBV29-1, the J call TRBJ2-5; tentatively, D is TRBD2 (6 bases). CDR3 length equals 13 residues. Trimming shortened V by 2 bases and J by 7 bases, and 14 bases separated the two germline ends. Germline CDR1 SQVTM, CDR2 ANQGSEA. The DNA for the CDR3 is TGCAGCGTTGAATGGTCAGGGCGGGGGACCCAGTACTTC. This sequence encodes CSVEWSGRGTQYF. The complete variable domain, with remaining parts taken from reference TRBV29-1 and TRBJ2-5, reads SAVISQKPSRDICQRGTSLTIQCQVDSQVTMMFWYRQQPGQSLTLIATANQGSEATYESGFVIDKFPISRPNLTFSTLTVSNMSPEDSSIYLCSVEWSGRGTQYFGPGTRLLVL.